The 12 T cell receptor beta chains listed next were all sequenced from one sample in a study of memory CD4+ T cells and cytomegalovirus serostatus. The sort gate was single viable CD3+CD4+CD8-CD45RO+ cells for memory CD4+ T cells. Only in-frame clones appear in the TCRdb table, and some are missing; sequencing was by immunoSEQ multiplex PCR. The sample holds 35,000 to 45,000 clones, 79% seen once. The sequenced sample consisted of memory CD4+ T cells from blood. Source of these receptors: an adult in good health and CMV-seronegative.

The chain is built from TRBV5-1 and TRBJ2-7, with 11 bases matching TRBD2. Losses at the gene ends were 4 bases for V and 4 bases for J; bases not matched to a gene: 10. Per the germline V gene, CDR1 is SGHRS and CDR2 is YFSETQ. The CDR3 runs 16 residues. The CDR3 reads CASSPEGSSGRYEQYF. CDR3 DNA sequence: TGCGCCAGCAGCCCAGAGGGGTCTAGCGGGAGGTACGAGCAGTACTTC.

CDR3 coding DNA: TGCGCCAGCAGCCCCCAACCCCTAAGGAGGACATCAAGAGAAAAACTGTTTTTT. Residues: CASSPQPLRRTSREKLFF. The chain couples TRBV4-1 to TRBJ1-4, with D possibly matching TRBD1 (5 bases). The V end was cut by 4 bases, the J end by 8 bases, with 26 bases between. Looked up from germline, CDR1 is MGHRA and CDR2 is YSYEKL. The CDR3 consists of 18 residues.

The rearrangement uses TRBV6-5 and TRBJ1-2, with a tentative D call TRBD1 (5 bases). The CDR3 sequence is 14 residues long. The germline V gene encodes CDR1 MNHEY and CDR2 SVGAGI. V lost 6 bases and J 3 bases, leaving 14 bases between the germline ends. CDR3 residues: CASSPGGMDYGYTF. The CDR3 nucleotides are TGTGCCAGCAGCCCTGGGGGGATGGACTATGGCTACACCTTC.

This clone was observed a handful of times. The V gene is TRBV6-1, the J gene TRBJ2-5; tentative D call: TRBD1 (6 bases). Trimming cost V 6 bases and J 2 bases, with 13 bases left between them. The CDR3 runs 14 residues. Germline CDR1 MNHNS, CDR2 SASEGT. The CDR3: CASRQGSTQETQYF. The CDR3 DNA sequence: TGTGCCAGCAGGCAGGGGTCCACTCAAGAGACCCAGTACTTC.

The DNA for the CDR3 is TGTGCCATCAGTCAGACTAGCGGGAATCCAGATACGCAGTATTTT. Translation: CAISQTSGNPDTQYF. The chain uses TRBV10-3 and TRBJ2-3; 11 bases line up with TRBD2. This CDR3 has 15 residues. V gave up 5 bases and J gave up 4 bases; unmatched junction bases: 5. The germline V gene has CDR1 ENHRY and CDR2 SYGVKD.

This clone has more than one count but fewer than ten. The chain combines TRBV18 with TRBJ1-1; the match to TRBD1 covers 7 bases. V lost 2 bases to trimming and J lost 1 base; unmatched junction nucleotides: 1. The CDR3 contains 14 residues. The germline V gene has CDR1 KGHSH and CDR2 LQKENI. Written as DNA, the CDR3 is TGTGCCAGCTCACCAACAGGGGCGAACACTGAAGCTTTCTTT. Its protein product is CASSPTGANTEAFF.

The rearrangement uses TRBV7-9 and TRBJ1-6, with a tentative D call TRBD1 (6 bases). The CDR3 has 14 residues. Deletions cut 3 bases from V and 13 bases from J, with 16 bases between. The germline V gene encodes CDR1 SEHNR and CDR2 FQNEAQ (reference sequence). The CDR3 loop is CASSLWTVGSPLHF. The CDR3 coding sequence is TGTGCCAGCAGCTTGTGGACAGTGGGTTCCCCCCTCCACTTT.

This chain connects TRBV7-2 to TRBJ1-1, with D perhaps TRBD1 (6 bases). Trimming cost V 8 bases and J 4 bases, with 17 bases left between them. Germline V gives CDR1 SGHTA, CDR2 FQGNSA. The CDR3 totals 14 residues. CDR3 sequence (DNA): TGTGCCAGCTCGATTGGGGGGGCCTTCACTGAAGCTTTCTTT. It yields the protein CASSIGGAFTEAFF.

The CDR3, as DNA: TGTGCTAGTGGTTTAGTACCGGCGGAAGAGACCCAGTACTTC. The encoded protein is CASGLVPAEETQYF. The chain has TRBV12-5 and TRBJ2-5; D remains ambiguous. Trimming removed 3 bases from V and 3 bases from J, with 11 bases in between. The CDR3 runs to 14 residues. The germline gives CDR1 LGHNT, CDR2 FRNRAP. The full variable domain, in which reference TRBV12-5 and TRBJ2-5 provide the parts outside the CDR3, is DARVTQTPRHKVTEMGQEVTMRCQPILGHNTVFWYRQTMMQGLELLAYFRNRAPLDDSGMPKDRFSAEMPDATLATLKIQPSEPRDSAVYFCASGLVPAEETQYFGPGTRLLVL.

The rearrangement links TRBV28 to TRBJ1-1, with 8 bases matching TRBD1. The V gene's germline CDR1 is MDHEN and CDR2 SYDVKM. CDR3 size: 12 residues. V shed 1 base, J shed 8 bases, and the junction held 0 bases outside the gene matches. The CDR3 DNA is TGTGCCAGCAGTTTATACAGGGGGGAAGCTTTCTTT. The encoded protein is CASSLYRGEAFF.

In nucleotides, the CDR3 is TGTGCCAGCACCAAGGGAGGGGTGAACACTGAAGCTTTCTTT. Protein: CASTKGGVNTEAFF. V gene TRBV11-2 combines with J gene TRBJ1-1, with D tentatively TRBD1 (5 bases). Germline assignment: CDR1 SGHAT and CDR2 FQNNGV. V was trimmed by 7 bases and J by 0 bases, leaving 12 bases between them. This CDR3 has 14 amino acids.

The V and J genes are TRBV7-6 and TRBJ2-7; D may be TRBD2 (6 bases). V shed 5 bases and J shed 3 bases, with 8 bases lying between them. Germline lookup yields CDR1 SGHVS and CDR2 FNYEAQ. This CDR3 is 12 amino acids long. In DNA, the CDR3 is TGTGCCAGCAGCGGTAGCGGCTACGAGCAGTACTTC. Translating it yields CASSGSGYEQYF.